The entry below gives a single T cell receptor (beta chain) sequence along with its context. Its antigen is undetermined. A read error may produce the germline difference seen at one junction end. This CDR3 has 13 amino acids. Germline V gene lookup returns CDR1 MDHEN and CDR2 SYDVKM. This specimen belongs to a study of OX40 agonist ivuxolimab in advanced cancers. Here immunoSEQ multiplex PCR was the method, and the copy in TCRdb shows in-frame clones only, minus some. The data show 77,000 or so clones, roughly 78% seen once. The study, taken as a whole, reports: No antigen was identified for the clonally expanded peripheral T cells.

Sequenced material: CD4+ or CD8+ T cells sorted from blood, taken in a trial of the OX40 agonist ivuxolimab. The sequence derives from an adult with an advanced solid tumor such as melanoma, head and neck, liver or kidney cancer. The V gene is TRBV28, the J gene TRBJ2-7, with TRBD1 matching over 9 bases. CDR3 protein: CASSLWGQGPLRF. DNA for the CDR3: TGTGCCAGCAGTTTATGGGGACAGGGCCCTCTCCGCTTC. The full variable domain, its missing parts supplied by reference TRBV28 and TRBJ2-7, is DVKVTQSSRYLVKRTGEKVFLECVQDMDHENMFWYRQDPGLGLRLIYFSYDVKMKEKGDIPEGYSVSREKKERFSLILESASTNQTSMYLCASSLWGQGPLRFGPGTRLTVT.